Presented here are 10 T cell receptor beta chains from one specimen sequenced in a study of blood T cell repertoires in COVID-19 (dated by TCRdb to about 2020). Library creation used the immunoSEQ multiplex PCR assay. This is the immuneACCESS table as TCRdb keeps it, with only in-frame sequences that have V and J called. A part of the clones is gone; compared with another copy, unresolved V genes explain less than half, and the rest is unexplained. Counted in this sample were roughly 200,000 clones; about 91% of them appeared once. The top ten constitute 3.5% to 5% of the sample. Sequencing was performed on peripheral blood. Receptor source: a woman in her 30s with acute or convalescent COVID-19.

This chain connects TRBV11-1 to TRBJ1-1; D call uncertain. Trimming pared 5 bases from V and 2 bases from J, leaving 3 bases between. The CDR3 contains 11 residues. Germline lookup yields CDR1 SGHAT and CDR2 FQDESV (reference sequence). CDR3 amino acids: CASSLNTEAFF. The CDR3, as DNA: TGTGCCAGCAGCCTCAACACTGAAGCTTTCTTT.

The rearrangement joins TRBV30 to TRBJ2-6; D is unresolved. The V gene lost 0 bases and the J gene lost 0 bases, with 6 bases spanning the gap. The CDR3 is 15 residues long. Germline CDR1 and CDR2: GTSNPN and SVGIG (reference sequence). This CDR3 is CAWSVQPSGANVLTF. In nucleotides, the CDR3 is TGTGCCTGGAGTGTACAGCCCTCTGGGGCCAACGTCCTGACTTTC.

V gene TRBV23-1 combines with J gene TRBJ2-7, with 9 bases matching TRBD2. TRBV23-1 is reported as an ORF; its role is uncertain. The trim removed 2 bases at V and 1 base at J, leaving 9 bases unmatched. This CDR3 is 17 amino acids long. The CDR3 nucleotides are TGCGCCAGCAGTCAAGGGGCGGGAGGGGGGCTTTCCTACGAGCAGTACTTC. Its translation is CASSQGAGGGLSYEQYF.

The rearrangement links TRBV28 to TRBJ2-1, with a possible D match to TRBD2 (5 bases). Trimming shortened V by 8 bases and J by 8 bases, and 13 bases separated the two germline ends. Germline V gene lookup returns CDR1 MDHEN and CDR2 SYDVKM. The CDR3 covers 12 residues. Here the CDR3 reads CASYGGYDEQFF. Here the CDR3 DNA reads TGTGCCAGCTACGGCGGGTACGATGAGCAGTTCTTC.

The chain uses TRBV7-9 and TRBJ2-2; no clear D. Germline values: CDR1 SEHNR, CDR2 FQNEAQ (reference sequence). The CDR3 is 12 amino acids. V shed 4 bases and J shed 4 bases, with 4 bases lying between them. The CDR3 sequence is CASSSVTGELFF. CDR3 DNA: TGTGCCAGCAGCTCCGTCACCGGGGAGCTGTTTTTT.

The V and J genes are TRBV9 and TRBJ1-2, with TRBD1 identical over 7 bases. The junction had 8 bases not matched to a gene; V was cut back by 4 bases and J by 11 bases. This CDR3 is 12 amino acids long. CDR1 and CDR2 (germline): SGDLS, YYNGEE. CDR3 bases: TGTGCCAGCAGCCCGGTGGACAGGCGTTACACCTTC. Amino acids: CASSPVDRRYTF. Looking up the rest from reference TRBV9 and TRBJ1-2 gives the full variable domain: DSGVTQTPKHLITATGQRVTLRCSPRSGDLSVYWYQQSLDQGLQFLIQYYNGEERAKGNILERFSAQQFPDLHSELNLSSLELGDSALYFCASSPVDRRYTFGSGTRLTVV.

Comments on this clone: The sample carries other DNA sequences with the same CDR3. V and J are TRBV5-1 and TRBJ2-3, with 12 bases that match TRBD2. The germline gives CDR1 SGHRS, CDR2 YFSETQ. There are 15 residues in the CDR3. The J segment lost 6 bases and the V segment lost 3 bases, leaving 5 bases of the junction unmatched. CDR3 sequence reads: CASSSLAGGPDTQYF. The CDR3 nucleotides are TGCGCCAGCAGCTCTCTAGCGGGAGGGCCGGATACGCAGTATTTT. The variable domain in full, with the rest retrieved from reference TRBV5-1 and TRBJ2-3, is KAGVTQTPRYLIKTRGQQVTLSCSPISGHRSVSWYQQTPGQGLQFLFEYFSETQRNKGNFPGRFSGRQFSNSRSEMNVSTLELGDSALYLCASSSLAGGPDTQYFGPGTRLTVL.

This clone was observed a single time. The rearrangement joins TRBV5-1 to TRBJ2-7; TRBD1 agrees at 8 bases. Losses at the gene ends were 3 bases for V and 0 bases for J; bases not matched to a gene: 2. CDR3 length: 14 amino acids. Germline CDR1 reads SGHRS; CDR2 reads YFSETQ. In DNA form, the CDR3 reads TGCGCCAGCAGCTGGACAGGGAACTCCTACGAGCAGTACTTC. Translated: CASSWTGNSYEQYF.

J is TRBJ1-1 and V is TRBV7-9, with D hard to call. This CDR3 contains 16 residues. From germline, CDR1 is SEHNR and CDR2 FQNEAQ (reference sequence). V was cut by 4 bases and J by 4 bases, with 19 bases left in between. CDR3 region: CASSSPRQSDFTEAFF. In DNA, the CDR3 is TGTGCCAGCAGCTCCCCGAGGCAGAGCGATTTCACTGAAGCTTTCTTT.

The V gene is TRBV11-3, the J gene TRBJ2-1; a possible D gene is TRBD2 (6 bases). CDR1 and CDR2 from the germline V gene are SGHNT and YENEEA. V lost 0 bases to trimming and J lost 9 bases, with 15 bases between them. This CDR3 is 15 amino acids long. The CDR3 DNA is TGTGCCAGCAGCTTAGACGGGGGTGATCCTAGTGAGCAGTTCTTC. The encoded protein is CASSLDGGDPSEQFF.